The 32 T cell receptor beta chains listed next were all sequenced from one sample in a study of cytomegalovirus exposure and HLA in healthy donors. PCR employed 60 Vbeta and 13 Jbeta primers. Here immunoSEQ multiplex PCR was the method, and the copy in TCRdb shows in-frame clones only, minus some. The top ten hold 2% to 3% of the sample, which has approximately 80,000 clones, around 80% seen once. Sequencing was done on a sample of PBMCs. These receptors were obtained from a male donor in good health and CMV-seropositive.

This clone has just a few counts. The genes are TRBV11-2 and TRBJ1-4, with 9 bases lining up with TRBD1. The germline V gene encodes CDR1 SGHAT and CDR2 FQNNGV. J lost 7 bases, V lost 4 bases, and 7 bases had no gene match. The CDR3 is made up of 15 amino acids. The CDR3 DNA sequence: TGTGCCAGCAGCTCGGGACAGGGCCTTTTTGAAAAACTGTTTTTT. Protein sequence: CASSSGQGLFEKLFF.

This clone was seen only a few times. This chain links TRBV29-1 with TRBJ2-1; 10 bases are shared with TRBD2. From germline, CDR1 is SQVTM and CDR2 ANQGSEA. This CDR3 is built from 14 residues. V was pared by 2 bases and J by 8 bases, with 6 bases of the junction left unmatched. The CDR3 reads CSVETSGTGDEQFF. In nucleotides, the CDR3 is TGCAGCGTTGAAACTAGCGGGACCGGCGATGAGCAGTTCTTC.

This clone has more than one count but fewer than ten. The rearrangement uses TRBV4-1 and TRBJ2-7; 11 nucleotides match TRBD2. V gave up 2 bases and J gave up 2 bases; unmatched junction bases: 11. Germline CDR1 is MGHRA and CDR2 is YSYEKL. The CDR3 is 18 amino acids. The CDR3 spells CASSQTNMGLADTYEQYF. The CDR3 DNA sequence: TGCGCCAGCAGCCAAACTAATATGGGACTAGCGGACACCTACGAGCAGTACTTC.

The rearrangement uses TRBV10-3 and TRBJ2-3; TRBD2 matches 9 bases. V trimming: 6 bases; J trimming: 2 bases; junction bases outside the gene matches: 3. The germline CDR1 and CDR2 sequences are ENHRY and SYGVKD. The CDR3 is made up of 14 amino acids. Written as DNA, the CDR3 is TGTGCCATCAGATCTAGCGGGGACACAGATACGCAGTATTTT. The encoded protein is CAIRSSGDTDTQYF.

This clone is a singleton in its sample. The chain is built from TRBV5-4 and TRBJ1-1; D possibly corresponds to TRBD1 (5 bases). The CDR3 sequence is 14 residues long. V was cut by 4 bases and J by 3 bases, with 13 bases left in between. From germline, CDR1 is SGHNT and CDR2 YYREEE (reference sequence). This CDR3 reads CASSPGGRDTEAFF. Here the CDR3 DNA reads TGTGCCAGCAGCCCCGGTGGCAGGGACACTGAAGCTTTCTTT.

The count of this clone is one. V gene TRBV11-2 combines with J gene TRBJ2-1; D unresolved. The germline V gene encodes CDR1 SGHAT and CDR2 FQNNGV. The CDR3 sequence is 13 residues long. V was shortened by 7 bases and J by 3 bases, with 10 bases between the two germline ends. CDR3 loop: CASTWASYNEQFF. DNA of the CDR3: TGTGCCAGCACTTGGGCGAGCTACAATGAGCAGTTCTTC.

The CDR3 region is CASRIGTAHYDTQYF. The CDR3 nucleotides read TGTGCCAGCAGAATCGGGACAGCTCATTACGATACGCAGTATTTT. This rearrangement joins TRBV28 to TRBJ2-3; TRBD1 agrees at 7 bases. The length of the CDR3 is 15 residues. Trimming at V came to 6 bases and at J to 6 bases, leaving 12 bases not matched to a gene. Germline values: CDR1 MDHEN, CDR2 SYDVKM.

V is TRBV9 and J is TRBJ2-7; 7 nucleotides line up with TRBD1. J lost 5 bases, V lost 4 bases, and 6 bases had no gene match. CDR1 is SGDLS and CDR2 is YYNGEE in the germline V gene. The CDR3 loop spans 13 amino acids. The CDR3 DNA reads as TGTGCCAGCAGCCGGGACAGACCTAACGAGCAGTACTTC. This sequence encodes CASSRDRPNEQYF.

This clone appeared a few times. The rearrangement joins TRBV6-5 to TRBJ2-1, with TRBD2 matching 7 bases. Unmatched junction bases numbered 10, after V lost 7 bases and J lost 7 bases. The CDR3 extends over 14 amino acids. Germline V gives CDR1 MNHEY, CDR2 SVGAGI. Here the CDR3 DNA reads TGTGCCAGCACCACACGAGCCGGGAGGAATGAGCAGTTCTTC. Its translation: CASTTRAGRNEQFF.

The chain combines TRBV7-2 with TRBJ2-1, with TRBD1 matching 9 bases. V trimming: 4 bases; J trimming: 4 bases; junction bases outside the gene matches: 5. The CDR3 covers 15 residues. The germline V gene encodes CDR1 SGHTA and CDR2 FQGNSA. CDR3 region: CASSSAGQGYNEQFF. Here the CDR3 DNA reads TGTGCCAGCAGCTCAGCGGGACAGGGATACAATGAGCAGTTCTTC. Full variable domain (remainder filled in from reference TRBV7-2 and TRBJ2-1): GAGVSQSPSNKVTEKGKDVELRCDPISGHTALYWYRQSLGQGLEFLIYFQGNSAPDKSGLPSDRFSAERTGGSVSTLTIQRTQQEDSAVYLCASSSAGQGYNEQFFGPGTRLTVL.

The chain uses TRBV21-1 and TRBJ2-2; the DNA was not compared with TRBD2, the D call given in the table. TRBV21-1 counts as a pseudogene. The CDR3 extends over 15 amino acids. The CDR3, as DNA: TGTGCCAGCAGCAAAGAAAAGCGGGGGACCGGGGAGCTGTTTTTT. Translated, it gives CASSKEKRGTGELFF.

V gene TRBV2 combines with J gene TRBJ2-1; 11 nucleotides agree with TRBD2. This CDR3 has 15 amino acids. Germline assignment: CDR1 SNHLY and CDR2 FYNNEI. With V trimmed by 3 bases and J by 7 bases, 5 bases remained unmatched. CDR3 loop: CASSDIAGGRNEQFF. The CDR3 DNA sequence: TGTGCCAGCAGTGATATAGCGGGAGGGCGGAATGAGCAGTTCTTC.

The chain carries TRBV10-1 and TRBJ1-2, with unresolved D. Trimming removed 6 bases at V and 2 bases at J, with 10 bases between. Germline values: CDR1 WNHNN, CDR2 SYGVQD (reference sequence). The CDR3 is 13 residues long. CDR3 DNA: TGCGCCAGCAGCTTTGGCCAAAACTATGGCTACACCTTC. It translates to CASSFGQNYGYTF.

This chain uses TRBV4-1 with TRBJ2-1; 9 bases map to TRBD1. Germline trimming cut 4 bases from V and 0 bases from J; bases unmatched to any gene: 1. Germline CDR1 reads MGHRA; CDR2 reads YSYEKL. The CDR3 is made up of 15 amino acids. The CDR3 here is CASSLGQGSYNEQFF. CDR3 coding DNA: TGCGCCAGCAGCCTGGGACAGGGCTCCTACAATGAGCAGTTCTTC.

Only a few counts were recorded for this clone. This sequence joins TRBV21-1 and TRBJ2-7; TRBD2 reflects the table's D call only, with no check against the DNA. TRBV21-1 is a listed pseudogene. The CDR3 is 15 amino acids. CDR3: CASSKEKREVYEQYF. CDR3 nucleotides: TGTGCCAGCAGCAAAGAGAAGCGGGAGGTTTACGAGCAGTACTTC.

This chain links TRBV18 with TRBJ2-3, with 10 bases matching TRBD2. Germline-derived CDR1 and CDR2 are KGHSH and LQKENI. The CDR3 spans 17 residues. J gave up 1 base and V 5 bases, and 9 bases lay outside the gene matches. CDR3 in DNA: TGTGCCAGCTCAGGCCTGGCTAGCGGGAGTCGCACAGATACGCAGTATTTT. It is translated as CASSGLASGSRTDTQYF. The whole variable domain, filled in from reference TRBV18 and TRBJ2-3, reads NAGVMQNPRHLVRRRGQEARLRCSPMKGHSHVYWYRQLPEEGLKFMVYLQKENIIDESGMPKERFSAEFPKEGPSILRIQQVVRGDSAAYFCASSGLASGSRTDTQYFGPGTRLTVL.

The J gene is TRBJ2-7, the V gene TRBV28, with 13 positions matching TRBD2. The ends lost 5 bases at V and 7 bases at J; junction bases unmatched: 20. Germline V gene sequence: CDR1 MDHEN, CDR2 SYDVKM. CDR3 length: 19 amino acids. DNA for the CDR3: TGTGCCAGCAGTCATCAGTCGTGGGGCAAACTAGCGGGAGGGAAAGAGCAGTACTTC. The encoded protein is CASSHQSWGKLAGGKEQYF.

This chain links TRBV7-9 with TRBJ2-1; TRBD2 agrees at 11 bases. Germline V CDR1 and CDR2: SEHNR, FQNEAQ (reference sequence). This CDR3 is 15 amino acids long. With V trimmed by 3 bases and J by 15 bases, 13 bases remained unmatched. Written as DNA, the CDR3 is TGTGCCAGCAGCTTGGGTACTAGCGGGAGCGTTAGTTGGTTCTTC. It yields the protein CASSLGTSGSVSWFF.

This clone showed up just a few times. The chain recombines TRBV4-1 with TRBJ1-6; perhaps TRBD1 as D (5 bases). Per the germline V gene, CDR1 is MGHRA and CDR2 is YSYEKL. V was clipped by 0 bases and J by 7 bases, with 16 bases between them. CDR3 size: 17 residues. The CDR3 region has the DNA TGCGCCAGCAGCCAAGAAATATTCGGCAGGGCAAATTCACCCCTCCACTTT. Translation gives CASSQEIFGRANSPLHF.

This clone was recorded only once. This chain connects TRBV28 to TRBJ1-5; 8 nucleotides align to TRBD1. From germline, CDR1 is MDHEN and CDR2 SYDVKM. The CDR3 contains 15 residues. The ends lost 3 bases at V and 6 bases at J; junction bases unmatched: 7. The CDR3 nucleotides read TGTGCCAGCAGTTTTTTGGACAGGGTTGGTCAGCCCCAGCATTTT. Translating gives CASSFLDRVGQPQHF.

This chain uses TRBV28 with TRBJ1-2; TRBD1 matches 7 bases. This CDR3 region has 14 residues. The germline V gene has CDR1 MDHEN and CDR2 SYDVKM. The ends lost 8 bases at V and 5 bases at J; junction bases unmatched: 11. The CDR3 DNA sequence: TGTGCCAGCCTCGGGATGACAGGGCCGTATGGCTACACCTTC. It specifies CASLGMTGPYGYTF.

This clone was picked up a small number of times. The chain couples TRBV7-9 to TRBJ2-7; TRBD2 is a possible D gene (6 bases). The germline V gene encodes CDR1 SEHNR and CDR2 FQNEAQ (reference sequence). The ends were cut back, 5 bases at V and 2 bases at J, with 19 bases in the middle. The CDR3 loop spans 16 amino acids. The CDR3 DNA reads TGTGCCAGCAGCACGGACCCGGGACTTAGTACCTACGAGCAGTACTTC. Its translation is CASSTDPGLSTYEQYF.

This sequence joins TRBV6-5 and TRBJ2-5; D remains ambiguous. Germline CDR1 is MNHEY and CDR2 is SVGAGI. CDR3 length equals 16 residues. V was cut by 0 bases and J by 0 bases, with 11 bases left in between. The CDR3 reads CASSYSRPRDQETQYF. The CDR3 region has the DNA TGTGCCAGCAGTTACTCACGGCCTCGGGACCAAGAGACCCAGTACTTC.

Note on this clone: A junction end diverges from the germline sequence, so it may reflect a read error. V gene TRBV15 combines with J gene TRBJ1-4, with TRBD1 matching over 8 bases. Germline CDR1 and CDR2: LNHNV and YYDKDF (reference sequence). This CDR3 has 12 residues. In DNA, the CDR3 is TGTGCCACCAGCAGAGACGTGGAGGGACAGGTTTTT. Translated: CATSRDVEGQVF.

The rearrangement joins TRBV7-6 to TRBJ2-2, with D possibly TRBD1 on 6 matching bases. Trimming shortened V by 5 bases and J by 6 bases, and 10 bases separated the two germline ends. CDR3 size: 13 residues. CDR1 and CDR2 from the germline V gene are SGHVS and FNYEAQ. As DNA, the CDR3 is TGTGCCAGCAGCAGAAACAGGGCCGGGGAGCTGTTTTTT. As protein: CASSRNRAGELFF.

The CDR3 spells CAISESIQGSGNTIYF. DNA for the CDR3: TGTGCCATCAGTGAGTCGATACAGGGCTCTGGAAACACCATATATTTT. The V gene is TRBV10-3, the J gene TRBJ1-3; a weak D match, TRBD1 (6 bases). V lost 0 bases, J lost 0 bases, and 9 bases lay in between. This CDR3 has 16 residues. The V gene's germline CDR1 is ENHRY and CDR2 SYGVKD.

The V call is TRBV7-2, the J call TRBJ2-4; 8 bases match TRBD2. V shed 5 bases, J shed 5 bases, and the junction held 8 bases outside the gene matches. This CDR3 has 15 amino acids. The germline V gene encodes CDR1 SGHTA and CDR2 FQGNSA. CDR3 in amino acids: CASSLGGSGENIQYF. The CDR3 DNA sequence: TGTGCCAGCAGCCTCGGTGGTAGCGGGGAAAACATTCAGTACTTC.

The chain uses TRBV29-1 and TRBJ2-1; 9 bases fit TRBD1. The V and J ends lost 1 base and 7 bases, in that order; junction bases with no gene match: 8. This CDR3 is 15 amino acids long. Germline loops: CDR1 SQVTM, CDR2 ANQGSEA. As DNA, the CDR3 is TGCAGCGTTGAAGGGGACAGGGATCGTTTTAATGAGCAGTTCTTC. Its protein is CSVEGDRDRFNEQFF.

V gene TRBV29-1 combines with J gene TRBJ2-1; TRBD2 matches at 10 bases. The germline V gene has CDR1 SQVTM and CDR2 ANQGSEA. The V and J ends lost 7 bases and 4 bases, in that order; junction bases with no gene match: 7. The CDR3 is 14 amino acids. The CDR3 loop is CSAGGLAVYNEQFF. The CDR3 DNA follows: TGCAGCGCGGGAGGACTAGCGGTTTACAATGAGCAGTTCTTC.

The rearrangement uses TRBV27 and TRBJ1-5, with D tentatively TRBD1 (5 bases). Germline CDR1 and CDR2: MNHEY and SMNVEV (reference sequence). The CDR3 is 15 residues long. The V gene lost 3 bases and the J gene lost 1 base, with 10 bases spanning the gap. CDR3 in DNA: TGTGCCAGCAGTTTTTGGGCAGGGAGCAATCAGCCCCAGCATTTT. This gives the protein CASSFWAGSNQPQHF.

The chain uses TRBV28 and TRBJ2-2, with D perhaps matching TRBD1 (6 bases). V was pared by 4 bases and J by 6 bases, with 18 bases between. This CDR3 is built from 16 residues. CDR1 and CDR2 (germline): MDHEN, SYDVKM. CDR3 residues: CASSYIGGSLAGELFF. The CDR3 nucleotides are TGTGCCAGCAGTTATATAGGGGGATCGCTGGCCGGGGAGCTGTTTTTT.

This clone showed up just once. This sequence joins TRBV7-3 and TRBJ1-3; 7 bases fit TRBD1. There are 13 residues in the CDR3. The germline gives CDR1 SGHTA, CDR2 FQGTGA. V lost 5 bases and J lost 7; bases outside the gene matches: 5. The CDR3 region is CASSQLQGNTIYF. The CDR3 coding sequence is TGTGCCAGCAGCCAACTACAGGGGAACACCATATATTTT.